This T cell receptor (beta chain) was identified during a study of shared clonotypes between healthy human individuals. V dropped 4 bases and J dropped 2; count of bases not matched to a gene: 4. The CDR3 totals 15 residues. CDR1 and CDR2 from the germline V gene are MNHEY and SVGAGI. Terminally differentiated effector memory CD45RA+ cells were excluded from the naive CD8 cells, which were CD45RO-negative and positively selected for CCR7. TCRdb keeps only in-frame clones here, not all; method: immunoSEQ multiplex PCR. The sample includes roughly 1,800,000 clones, just under 95% of them seen just once.

The chain couples TRBV6-5 to TRBJ2-5, with 10 bases that match TRBD1. Source material: naive CD8+ T cells sorted from blood. The receptor's source is a man younger than 35 in good health. This chain's CDR3 is CASSLDRGNQETQYF. The CDR3 nucleotides read TGTGCCAGCAGTTTGGACAGGGGGAATCAAGAGACCCAGTACTTC.